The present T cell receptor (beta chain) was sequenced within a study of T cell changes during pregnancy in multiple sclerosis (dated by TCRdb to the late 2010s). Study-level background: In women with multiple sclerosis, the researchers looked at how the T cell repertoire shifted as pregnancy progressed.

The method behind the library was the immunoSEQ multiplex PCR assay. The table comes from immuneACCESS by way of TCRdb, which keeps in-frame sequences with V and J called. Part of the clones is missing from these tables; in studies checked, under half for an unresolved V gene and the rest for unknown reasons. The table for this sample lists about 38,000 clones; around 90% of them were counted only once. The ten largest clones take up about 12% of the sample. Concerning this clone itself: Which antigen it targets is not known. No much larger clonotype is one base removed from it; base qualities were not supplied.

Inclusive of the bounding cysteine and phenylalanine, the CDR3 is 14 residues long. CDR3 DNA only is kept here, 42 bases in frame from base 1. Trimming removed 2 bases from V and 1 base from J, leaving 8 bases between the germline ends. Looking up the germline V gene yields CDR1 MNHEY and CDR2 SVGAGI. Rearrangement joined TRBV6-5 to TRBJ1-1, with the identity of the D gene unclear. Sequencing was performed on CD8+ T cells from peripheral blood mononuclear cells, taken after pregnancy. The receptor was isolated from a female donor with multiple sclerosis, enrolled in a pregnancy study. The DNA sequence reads TGTGCCAGCAGTTACGCAGAGGGGAACACTGAAGCTTTCTTT. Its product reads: CASSYAEGNTEAFF.